Listed below are T cell receptor beta chains from one sample, sequenced in a study of T cell responses to AZD1222 COVID-19 vaccine. Method: immunoSEQ multiplex PCR; TCRdb's copy keeps in-frame clones and lacks some. The sample holds approximately 120,000 clones, roughly 84% seen once. The sample here was peripheral blood, taken on day 0 of AZD1222 vaccination. The receptors stem from an adult in good health. Both conserved end residues are trimmed from each CDR3. A D gene is named only where the DNA matches it firmly.

CDR3aa: ASSLNTGELF; j_gene: TRBJ2-2; d_gene: NA; v_gene: TRBV28
CDR3aa: ASSQDGTTYTGELF; j_gene: TRBJ2-2; d_gene: TRBD2; v_gene: TRBV4-2
CDR3aa: ASCRGRNTEAF; j_gene: TRBJ1-1; d_gene: NA; v_gene: TRBV3-1/TRBV3-2
CDR3aa: ASSVSGGSTDTQY; j_gene: TRBJ2-3; d_gene: TRBD2; v_gene: TRBV7-9
CDR3aa: AIGTWTGGSPSGANVLT; j_gene: TRBJ2-6; d_gene: TRBD1; v_gene: TRBV10-3
CDR3aa: ASSPILSNGYT; j_gene: TRBJ1-2; d_gene: NA; v_gene: TRBV5-1
CDR3aa: ASSLIRHYNSPLH; j_gene: TRBJ1-6; d_gene: NA; v_gene: TRBV27
CDR3aa: AWRPGQGWEKLF; j_gene: TRBJ1-4; d_gene: TRBD1; v_gene: TRBV30
CDR3aa: ASSTPLGRKETQY; j_gene: TRBJ2-5; d_gene: NA; v_gene: TRBV19
CDR3aa: ASKGSVGTGSPLH; j_gene: TRBJ1-6; d_gene: NA; v_gene: TRBV2
CDR3aa: ASSPGANEKLF; j_gene: TRBJ1-4; d_gene: NA; v_gene: TRBV14
CDR3aa: ASSPEAVLYGYT; j_gene: TRBJ1-2; d_gene: NA; v_gene: TRBV18
CDR3aa: ATALGASDTDTQY; j_gene: TRBJ2-3; d_gene: NA; v_gene: TRBV24-1
CDR3aa: ASSLLSLGPTEAF; j_gene: TRBJ1-1; d_gene: NA; v_gene: TRBV27
CDR3aa: ASSRTGDNSPLH; j_gene: TRBJ1-6; d_gene: TRBD1; v_gene: TRBV3-1/TRBV3-2
CDR3aa: ASSQAGGGYNEQF; j_gene: TRBJ2-1; d_gene: TRBD2; v_gene: TRBV3-1/TRBV3-2
CDR3aa: ASSSSGLGEAF; j_gene: TRBJ1-1; d_gene: NA; v_gene: TRBV18
CDR3aa: ASSLTGGSYT; j_gene: TRBJ1-2; d_gene: NA; v_gene: TRBV7-3